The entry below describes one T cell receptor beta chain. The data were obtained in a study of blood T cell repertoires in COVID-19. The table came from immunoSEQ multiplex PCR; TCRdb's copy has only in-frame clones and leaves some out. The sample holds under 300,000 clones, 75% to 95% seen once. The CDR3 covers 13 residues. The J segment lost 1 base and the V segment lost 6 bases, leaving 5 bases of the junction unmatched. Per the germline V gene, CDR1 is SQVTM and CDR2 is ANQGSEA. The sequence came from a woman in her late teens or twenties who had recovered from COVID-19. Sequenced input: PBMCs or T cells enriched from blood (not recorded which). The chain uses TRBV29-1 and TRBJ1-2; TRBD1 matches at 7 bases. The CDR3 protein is CSVAWDSNYGYTF. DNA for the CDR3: TGCAGCGTCGCGTGGGACAGTAACTATGGCTACACCTTC. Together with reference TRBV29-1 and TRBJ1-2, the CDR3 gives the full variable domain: SAVISQKPSRDICQRGTSLTIQCQVDSQVTMMFWYRQQPGQSLTLIATANQGSEATYESGFVIDKFPISRPNLTFSTLTVSNMSPEDSSIYLCSVAWDSNYGYTFGSGTRLTVV.